The sequence of this T cell receptor (beta chain) was determined in a study of blood T cell repertoires in COVID-19. Whole-study context: Some COVID-19 samples were acute and others convalescent; all came from the United States, Italy and Spain. PBMCs, B-cell-depleted T cells, or T cells provided the cDNA or gDNA that made up the material.

CDR1 and CDR2 (germline): MNHEY, SVGAGI. The CDR3 is 13 residues long. V lost 8 bases to trimming and J lost 2 bases, with 10 bases between them. Original methodology: From reference gene primer amplification, estimates of nucleated cell counts were derived. Repertoires were generated with immunoSEQ multiplex PCR, while TCRdb's copy carries only in-frame clones and drops some. Clonal size and the V and J genes are those of that table, whereas D and trimming came from the DNA. The table records about 76,000 clones, more than 75% of them present only once. This chain links TRBV6-5 with TRBJ1-5; no clear D. Sequencing was done on a sample of peripheral blood. This TCR came from a woman aged 80 or older with active or convalescent COVID-19. CDR3 nucleotides: TGTGCCAGCGGAGTGGTGGGCAATCAGCCCCAGCATTTT. Its translation: CASGVVGNQPQHF.